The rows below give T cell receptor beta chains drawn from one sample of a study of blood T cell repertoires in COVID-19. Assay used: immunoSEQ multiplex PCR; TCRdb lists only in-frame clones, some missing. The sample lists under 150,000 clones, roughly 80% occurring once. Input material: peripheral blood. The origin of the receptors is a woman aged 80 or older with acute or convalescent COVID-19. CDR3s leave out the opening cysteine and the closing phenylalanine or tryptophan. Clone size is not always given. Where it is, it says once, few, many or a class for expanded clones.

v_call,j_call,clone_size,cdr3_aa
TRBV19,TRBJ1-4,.,ASSKFVSSTGEKLF
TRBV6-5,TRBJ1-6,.,ASSNPPGRLH
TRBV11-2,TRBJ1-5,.,ASSQPGQGAGWNQPQH
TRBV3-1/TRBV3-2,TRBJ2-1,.,ASSPDGSSYNEQF
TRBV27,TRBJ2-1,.,ASSLSSGGYNEQF
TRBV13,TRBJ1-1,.,ASSLGGQTNTEAF
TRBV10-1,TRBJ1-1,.,ASRDSLNTEAF
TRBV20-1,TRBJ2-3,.,SAQSTDTQY
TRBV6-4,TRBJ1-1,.,ASGLTADTEAF
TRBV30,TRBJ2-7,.,AWAGTGDDEQY
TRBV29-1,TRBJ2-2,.,SVERGSGRIGELF
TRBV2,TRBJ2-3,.,ASKSRETDTQY
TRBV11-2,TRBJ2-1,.,ASSLDGYNEQF
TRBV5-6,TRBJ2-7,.,ASSGDRLLREQY
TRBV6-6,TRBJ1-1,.,ASSYGGQADTEAF
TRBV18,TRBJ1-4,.,ASSASQGGANEKLF
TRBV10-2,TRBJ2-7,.,ASNTGGRTYEQY
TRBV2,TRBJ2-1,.,ASSGTSGVNEQF
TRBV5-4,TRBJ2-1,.,ASSPGLARGEQF
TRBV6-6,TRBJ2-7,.,ASSRQAGSYEQY
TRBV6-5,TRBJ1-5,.,ASSYAQGVNQPQH
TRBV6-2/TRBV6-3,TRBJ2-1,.,ASSWGRAKDNEQF
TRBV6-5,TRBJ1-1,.,ASKSTVNTEAF
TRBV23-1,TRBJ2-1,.,ASSQCEGLGIEGGEQF
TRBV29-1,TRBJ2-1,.,SVEPGLAGDEQF
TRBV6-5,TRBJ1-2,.,ASRSPGSYGYT
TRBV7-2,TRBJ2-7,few,ASSLAGAGVEQY
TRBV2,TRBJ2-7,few,ATQLAGVEGEQY
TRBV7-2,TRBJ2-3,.,ASRQSGGLTDTQY
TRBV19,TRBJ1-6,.,ASSITDKNSPLH
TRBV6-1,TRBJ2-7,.,ASSENNRYEQY
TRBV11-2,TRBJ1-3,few,ASTLTGSGNTIY
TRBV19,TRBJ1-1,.,ASSGFMNTEAF
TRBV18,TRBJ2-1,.,ASSQNRGSYNEQF
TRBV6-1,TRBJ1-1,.,ASSEQGSTEAF
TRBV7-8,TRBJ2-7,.,ASSPQTTRQY
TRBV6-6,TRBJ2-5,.,ASSYRGETQY
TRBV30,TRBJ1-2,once,AWSDGINYGYT
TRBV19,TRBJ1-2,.,ASSADREDGYT
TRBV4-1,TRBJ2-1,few,ASSQQGLAGNEQF
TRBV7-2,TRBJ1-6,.,ASSLKLAGQISTLH
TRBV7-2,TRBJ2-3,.,ASSFRLAGGTDTQY